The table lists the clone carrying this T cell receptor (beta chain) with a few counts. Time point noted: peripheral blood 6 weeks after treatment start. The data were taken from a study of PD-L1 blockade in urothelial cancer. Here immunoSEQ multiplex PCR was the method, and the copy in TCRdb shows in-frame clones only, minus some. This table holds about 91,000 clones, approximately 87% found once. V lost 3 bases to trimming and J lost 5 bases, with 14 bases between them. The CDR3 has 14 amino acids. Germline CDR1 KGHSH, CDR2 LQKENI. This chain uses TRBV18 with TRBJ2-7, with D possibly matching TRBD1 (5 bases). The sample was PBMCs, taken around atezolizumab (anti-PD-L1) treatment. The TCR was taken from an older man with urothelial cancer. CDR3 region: CASSPNSGFDEQYF. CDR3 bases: TGTGCCAGCTCACCGAATTCAGGGTTCGACGAGCAGTACTTC. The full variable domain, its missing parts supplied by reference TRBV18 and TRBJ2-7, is NAGVMQNPRHLVRRRGQEARLRCSPMKGHSHVYWYRQLPEEGLKFMVYLQKENIIDESGMPKERFSAEFPKEGPSILRIQQVVRGDSAAYFCASSPNSGFDEQYFGPGTRLTVT.